The present entry profiles one T cell receptor beta chain with its context. No antigen is known for it. Sequencing was performed with immunoSEQ multiplex PCR; in TCRdb, only in-frame clones are kept and a portion is missing. The profile shows roughly 15,000 clones, 81% of them singletons. This sample was taken from a study of cytotoxic CD8 clonotypes in ibrutinib-treated CLL. Whole-study context: A mean of about 240,000 productive templates and tens of thousands of productive rearrangements was obtained per sample.

Between the trimmed V and J ends, which lost 8 bases and 3 bases, there was a span of 17 bases. The germline V gene encodes CDR1 MNHEY and CDR2 SVGAGI. The CDR3 is 15 amino acids. General study findings and limits: Public clonotypes were rare and shrank or held steady on treatment. Baseline clonality was higher than in age-matched healthy donors and moved in step with circulating CD8+ T-cell counts.

PBMCs were cryopreserved, and 1.5 to 2 micrograms of genomic DNA from them went into TCR beta libraries. The material was PBMCs, obtained before ibrutinib treatment. The V call is TRBV6-5, the J call TRBJ2-1; D call uncertain. This receptor was taken from a human donor with chronic lymphocytic leukemia. The CDR3 DNA reads as TGTGCCAGCCACGCAGGCCAGGCCCGCTACAATGAGCAGTTCTTC. This encodes CASHAGQARYNEQFF.